This TCR beta chain was sequenced during a study of blood T cell repertoires in COVID-19. Study-level information: Researchers got acute and convalescent COVID-19 samples from the United States, Italy and Spain.

This clone showed up just once. The cohort comprised adults aged about 18 to 100 years residing in around 25 US areas. Participant-given clinical history determined each cohort assignment. Data came from immunoSEQ multiplex PCR; TCRdb stores just in-frame clones and leaves some out. The table includes 450,000 or so clones, less than 95% detected once. CDR1 LNHNV and CDR2 YYDKDF come from the germline V gene (reference sequence). The CDR3 totals 15 residues. J was trimmed by 0 bases and V by 3 bases; bases with no gene match: 2. The clonotype comes from a man aged 18 to 29 who had recovered from COVID-19. The chain links TRBV15 to TRBJ2-3; 8 bases match TRBD2. The sample comprised PBMCs or T cells enriched from blood (not recorded which). CDR3: CATSRRLASTDTQYF. The CDR3 DNA sequence: TGTGCCACCAGCAGGCGACTAGCGAGCACAGATACGCAGTATTTT.